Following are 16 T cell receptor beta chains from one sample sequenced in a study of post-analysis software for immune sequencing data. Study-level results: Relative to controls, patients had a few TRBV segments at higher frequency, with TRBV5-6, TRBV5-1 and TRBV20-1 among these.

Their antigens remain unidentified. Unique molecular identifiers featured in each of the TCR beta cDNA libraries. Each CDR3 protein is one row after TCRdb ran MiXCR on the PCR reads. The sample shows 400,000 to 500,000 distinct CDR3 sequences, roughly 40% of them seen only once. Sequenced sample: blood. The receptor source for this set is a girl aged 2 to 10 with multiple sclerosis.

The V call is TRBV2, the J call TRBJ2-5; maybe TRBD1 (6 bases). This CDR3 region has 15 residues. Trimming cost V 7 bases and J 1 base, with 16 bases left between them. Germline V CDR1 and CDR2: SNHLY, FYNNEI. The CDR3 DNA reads TGTGCCAGCATGATGCAGGGGATACCCCAAGAGACCCAGTACTTC. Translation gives CASMMQGIPQETQYF.

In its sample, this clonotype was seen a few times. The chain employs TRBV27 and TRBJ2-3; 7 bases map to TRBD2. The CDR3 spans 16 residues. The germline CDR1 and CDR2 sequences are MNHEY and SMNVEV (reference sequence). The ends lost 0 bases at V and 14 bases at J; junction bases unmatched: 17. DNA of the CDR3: TGTGCCAGCAGTTTATCTTTCGGGCTAGCGGAGATACGCTTGTATTTT. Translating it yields CASSLSFGLAEIRLYF.

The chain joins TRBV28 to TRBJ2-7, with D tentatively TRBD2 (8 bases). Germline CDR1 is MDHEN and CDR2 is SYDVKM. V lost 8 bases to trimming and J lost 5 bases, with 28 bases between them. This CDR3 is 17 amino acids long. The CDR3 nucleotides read TGTGCCAGCCTTAGCCCAGGGGGAAGCGGGAGTGAAAACGAGCAGTACTTC. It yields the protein CASLSPGGSGSENEQYF.

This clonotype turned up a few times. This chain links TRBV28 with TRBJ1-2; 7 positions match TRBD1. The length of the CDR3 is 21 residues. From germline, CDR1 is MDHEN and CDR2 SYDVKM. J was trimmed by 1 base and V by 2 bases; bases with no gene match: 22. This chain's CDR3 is CASSLPFSSLSQGEHNYGYTF. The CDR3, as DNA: TGTGCCAGCAGTTTACCCTTCTCTTCCTTATCTCAGGGGGAACATAACTATGGCTACACCTTC.

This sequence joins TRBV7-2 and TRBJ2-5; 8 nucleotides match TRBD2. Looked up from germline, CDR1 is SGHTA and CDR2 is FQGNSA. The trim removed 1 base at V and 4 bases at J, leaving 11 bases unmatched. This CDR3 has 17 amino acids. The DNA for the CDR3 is TGTGCCAGCAGCTTAGAATTAGGGACTAGACGATTAGAGACCCAGTACTTC. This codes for CASSLELGTRRLETQYF.

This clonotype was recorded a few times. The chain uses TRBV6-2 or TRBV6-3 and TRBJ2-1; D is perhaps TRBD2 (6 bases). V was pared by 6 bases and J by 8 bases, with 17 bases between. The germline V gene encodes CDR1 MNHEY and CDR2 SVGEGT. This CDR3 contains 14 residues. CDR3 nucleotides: TGTGCCAGCAGGTTTCCGGGAGACAGATATGAGCAGTTCTTC. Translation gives CASRFPGDRYEQFF.

In nucleotides, the CDR3 is TGTGCCATCAAATCGACTAGCGGCGTCCAAGAGACCCAGTACTTC. It encodes CAIKSTSGVQETQYF. The chain joins TRBV10-3 to TRBJ2-5; 9 bases are shared with TRBD2. V shed 7 bases and J 1 base; nucleotides not matched to a gene: 7. This CDR3 is 15 amino acids long. CDR1 is ENHRY, CDR2 SYGVKD, per germline.

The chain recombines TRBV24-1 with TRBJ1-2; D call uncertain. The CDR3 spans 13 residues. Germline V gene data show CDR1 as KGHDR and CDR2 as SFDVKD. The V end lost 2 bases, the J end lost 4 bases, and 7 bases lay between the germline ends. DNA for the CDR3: TGTGCCACCAGTGATTGGAGAACCTATGGCTACACCTTC. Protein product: CATSDWRTYGYTF.

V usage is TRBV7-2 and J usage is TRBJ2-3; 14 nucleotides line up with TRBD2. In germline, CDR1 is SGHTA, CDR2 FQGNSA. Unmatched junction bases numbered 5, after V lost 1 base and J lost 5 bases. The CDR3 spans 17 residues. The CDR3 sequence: CASSLEGTSGSGDTQYF. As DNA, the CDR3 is TGTGCCAGCAGCTTAGAAGGGACTAGCGGGAGTGGAGATACGCAGTATTTT.

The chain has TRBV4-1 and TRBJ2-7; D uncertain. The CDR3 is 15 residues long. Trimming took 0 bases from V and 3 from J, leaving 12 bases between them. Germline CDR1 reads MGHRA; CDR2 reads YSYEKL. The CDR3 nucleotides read TGCGCCAGCAGCCAAGATCCCTTTAATGGCTACGAGCAGTACTTC. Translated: CASSQDPFNGYEQYF.

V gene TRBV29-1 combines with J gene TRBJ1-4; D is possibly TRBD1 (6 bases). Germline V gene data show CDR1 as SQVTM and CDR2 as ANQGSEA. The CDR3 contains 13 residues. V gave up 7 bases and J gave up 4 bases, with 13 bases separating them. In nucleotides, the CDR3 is TGCAGCGCTGCAAAGGGGGTTAATGAAAAACTGTTTTTT. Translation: CSAAKGVNEKLFF.

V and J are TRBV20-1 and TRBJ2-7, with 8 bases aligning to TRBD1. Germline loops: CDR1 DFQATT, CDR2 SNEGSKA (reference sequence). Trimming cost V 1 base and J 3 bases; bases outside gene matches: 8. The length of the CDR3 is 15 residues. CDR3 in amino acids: CSARGDTGTGYEQYF. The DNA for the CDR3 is TGCAGTGCTAGAGGGGATACCGGGACAGGCTACGAGCAGTACTTC.

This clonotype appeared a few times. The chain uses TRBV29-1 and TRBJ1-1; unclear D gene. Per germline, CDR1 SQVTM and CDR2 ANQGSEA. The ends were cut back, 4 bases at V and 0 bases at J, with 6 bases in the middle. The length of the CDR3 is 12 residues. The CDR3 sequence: CSVGSMNTEAFF. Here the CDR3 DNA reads TGCAGCGTTGGAAGTATGAACACTGAAGCTTTCTTT. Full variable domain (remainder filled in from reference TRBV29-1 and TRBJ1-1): SAVISQKPSRDICQRGTSLTIQCQVDSQVTMMFWYRQQPGQSLTLIATANQGSEATYESGFVIDKFPISRPNLTFSTLTVSNMSPEDSSIYLCSVGSMNTEAFFGQGTRLTVV.

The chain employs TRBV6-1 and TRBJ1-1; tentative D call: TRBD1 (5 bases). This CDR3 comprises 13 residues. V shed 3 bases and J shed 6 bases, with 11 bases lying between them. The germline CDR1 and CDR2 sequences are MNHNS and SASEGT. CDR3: CASSDRVTAEAFF. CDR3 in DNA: TGTGCCAGCAGTGACAGGGTAACAGCTGAAGCTTTCTTT.

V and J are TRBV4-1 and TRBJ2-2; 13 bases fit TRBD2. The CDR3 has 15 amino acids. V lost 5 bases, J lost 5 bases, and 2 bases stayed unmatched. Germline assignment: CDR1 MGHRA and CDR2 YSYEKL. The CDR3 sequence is CASSGLAGVTGELFF. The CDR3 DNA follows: TGCGCCAGCAGCGGACTAGCGGGAGTTACCGGGGAGCTGTTTTTT.

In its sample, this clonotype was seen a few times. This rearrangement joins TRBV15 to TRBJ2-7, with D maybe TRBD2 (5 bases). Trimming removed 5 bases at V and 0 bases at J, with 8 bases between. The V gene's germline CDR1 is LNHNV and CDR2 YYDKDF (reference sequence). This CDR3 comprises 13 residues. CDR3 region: CATSLGGSYEQYF. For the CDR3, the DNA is TGTGCCACCAGCCTAGGAGGCTCCTACGAGCAGTACTTC.